The 4 T cell receptor beta chains below all came from one sample that was sequenced in a study of PD-1 blockade in classical Hodgkin lymphoma. The table came from immunoSEQ multiplex PCR; TCRdb's copy has only in-frame clones and leaves some out. The table includes around 25,000 clones, nearly 80% detected once. Autologous stem cell transplantation was followed by relapse in every patient, and brentuximab vedotin exposure varied. The starting material was peripheral blood mononuclear cells (PBMCs), obtained at baseline. These receptors were taken from a human donor with classical Hodgkin lymphoma.

The rearrangement uses TRBV19 and TRBJ1-2; 7 bases match TRBD1. The CDR3 loop spans 15 amino acids. Germline V CDR1 and CDR2: LNHDA, SQIVND (reference sequence). The V and J ends lost 4 bases and 4 bases, in that order; junction bases with no gene match: 9. The CDR3 spells CASSTRTGLGYGYTF. The CDR3 DNA reads TGTGCCAGTAGTACGCGGACAGGTTTGGGCTATGGCTACACCTTC.

Only one count was recorded for this clone. The chain couples TRBV11-3 to TRBJ2-1; 11 bases align to TRBD2. From germline, CDR1 is SGHNT and CDR2 YENEEA. CDR3 length equals 16 residues. With V trimmed by 5 bases and J by 0 bases, 3 bases remained unmatched. The CDR3 here is CASSNLAGGSYNEQFF. The CDR3 nucleotides are TGTGCCAGCAGCAATCTAGCGGGGGGCTCCTACAATGAGCAGTTCTTC. The full variable domain, its missing parts supplied by reference TRBV11-3 and TRBJ2-1, is EAGVVQSPRYKIIEKKQPVAFWCNPISGHNTLYWYLQNLGQGPELLIRYENEEAVDDSQLPKDRFSAERLKGVDSTLKIQPAELGDSAVYLCASSNLAGGSYNEQFFGPGTRLTVL.

This clone was recorded only once. The V and J genes are TRBV5-6 and TRBJ2-5; no clear D. V dropped 4 bases and J dropped 5 bases, with 15 bases sitting between them. The germline CDR1 and CDR2 sequences are SGHDT and YYEEEE. The CDR3 runs 14 residues. In nucleotides, the CDR3 is TGTGCCAGCAGCCTGGGTGGTAGGGCTGAGACCCAGTACTTC. Translated, it gives CASSLGGRAETQYF.

Comment on this clone: The same CDR3 also results from other DNA sequences found in this sample. The rearrangement uses TRBV5-6 and TRBJ2-1, with TRBD1 as a possible D gene (6 bases). Between the trimmed V and J ends, which lost 2 bases and 10 bases, there was a span of 13 bases. The CDR3 totals 13 residues. Germline loops: CDR1 SGHDT, CDR2 YYEEEE. DNA for the CDR3: TGTGCCAGCAGCTTATTCAGGGGACGCGAGCAGTTCTTC. Protein: CASSLFRGREQFF.